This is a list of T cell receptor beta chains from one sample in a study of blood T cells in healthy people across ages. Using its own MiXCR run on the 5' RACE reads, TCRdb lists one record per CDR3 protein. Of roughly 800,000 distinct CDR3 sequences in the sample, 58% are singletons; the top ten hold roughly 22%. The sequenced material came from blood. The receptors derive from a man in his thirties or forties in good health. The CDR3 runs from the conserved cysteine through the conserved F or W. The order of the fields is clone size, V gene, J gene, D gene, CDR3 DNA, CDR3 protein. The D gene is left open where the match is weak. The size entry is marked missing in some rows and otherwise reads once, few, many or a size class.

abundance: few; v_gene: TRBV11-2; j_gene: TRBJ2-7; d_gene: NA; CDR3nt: TGTGCCAGCAGCTTTGCCGGACTCGGTGAGCAGTACTTC; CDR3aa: CASSFAGLGEQYF
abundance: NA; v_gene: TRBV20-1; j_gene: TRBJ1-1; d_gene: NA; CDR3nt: TGCAGTGCTGCAGGAGGCACTGGGAATGAAGCTTTCTTT; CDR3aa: CSAAGGTGNEAFF
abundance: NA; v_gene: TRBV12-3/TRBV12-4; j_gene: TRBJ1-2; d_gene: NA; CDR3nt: TGTGCCAGCAGGGGGCCGGTCGTCGGCTACACCTTC; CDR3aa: CASRGPVVGYTF
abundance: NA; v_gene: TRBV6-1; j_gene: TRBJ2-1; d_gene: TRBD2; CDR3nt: TGTGCCAGCAGATCTAGCGGGGTTTACAATGAGCAGTTCTTC; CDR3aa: CASRSSGVYNEQFF
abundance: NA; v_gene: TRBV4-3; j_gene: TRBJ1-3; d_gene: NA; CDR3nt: TGCGCCAGCAGCCAAGATCTGGCAGGGTTTGGAAACACCATATATTTT; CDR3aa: CASSQDLAGFGNTIYF
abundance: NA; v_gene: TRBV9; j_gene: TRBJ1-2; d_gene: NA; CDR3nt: TGTGCCAGCAGCCTTAGTGAGGGGATTACTGGCTACACCTTC; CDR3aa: CASSLSEGITGYTF
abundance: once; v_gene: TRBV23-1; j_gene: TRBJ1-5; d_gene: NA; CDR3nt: TGCGCCAGCAGTCAATCTGGGGGGGGGCGGACTAGCAATCAGCCCCAGCATTTT; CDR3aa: CASSQSGGGRTSNQPQHF
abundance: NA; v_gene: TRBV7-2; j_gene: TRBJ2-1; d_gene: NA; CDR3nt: TGTGCCAGCAGCTTAGATAGTCTTGAGCAGTTCTTC; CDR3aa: CASSLDSLEQFF
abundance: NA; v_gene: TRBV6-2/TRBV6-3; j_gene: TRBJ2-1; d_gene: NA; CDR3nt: TGTGCCAGCAGTTACTCGGGGATGGTGGACAATGAGCAGTTCTTC; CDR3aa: CASSYSGMVDNEQFF
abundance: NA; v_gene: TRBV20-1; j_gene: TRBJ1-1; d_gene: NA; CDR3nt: TGCAGTGCCCGGCCGCCGGGGAGGGGCACTGAAGCTTTCTTT; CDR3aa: CSARPPGRGTEAFF
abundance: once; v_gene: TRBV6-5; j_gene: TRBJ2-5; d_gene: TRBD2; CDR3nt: TGTGCCAGCGGGGGTAGCGGGGGCCAAGAGACCCAGTACTTC; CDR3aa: CASGGSGGQETQYF
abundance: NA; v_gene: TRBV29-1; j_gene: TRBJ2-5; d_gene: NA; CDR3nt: TGCAGCCCTCGGGAGATCGAGCAAGAGACCCAGTACTTC; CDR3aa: CSPREIEQETQYF
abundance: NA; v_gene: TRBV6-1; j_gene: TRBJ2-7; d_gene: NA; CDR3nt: TGTGCCAGCAGTGAAAACCTCCCAACCTACAATGAGCAGTACTTC; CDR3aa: CASSENLPTYNEQYF
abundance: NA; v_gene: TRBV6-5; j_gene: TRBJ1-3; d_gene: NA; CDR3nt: TGTGCCGTACGGGGGGCGGAAGGAAACACCATATATTTT; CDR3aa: CAVRGAEGNTIYF
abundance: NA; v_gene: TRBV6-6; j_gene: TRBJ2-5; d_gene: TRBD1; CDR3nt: TGTGCCAGCAGTTACCCCGACAGGGGGCAAGAGACCCAGTACTTC; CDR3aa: CASSYPDRGQETQYF
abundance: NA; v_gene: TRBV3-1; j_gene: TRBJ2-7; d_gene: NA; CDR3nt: TGTGCCACCGGGAGCGTAAAGCCCTACGAGCAGTACTTC; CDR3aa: CATGSVKPYEQYF
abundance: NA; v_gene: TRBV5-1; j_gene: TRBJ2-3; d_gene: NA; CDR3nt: TGCGCCAGCAGAAAGTTTTGGAGCGGTGGGGATACGCAGTATTTT; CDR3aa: CASRKFWSGGDTQYF
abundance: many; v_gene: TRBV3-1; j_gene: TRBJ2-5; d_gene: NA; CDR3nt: TGTGCCAGCAGGAGGACTGTAGGCCCCCAAGAGACCCAGTACTTC; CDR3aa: CASRRTVGPQETQYF
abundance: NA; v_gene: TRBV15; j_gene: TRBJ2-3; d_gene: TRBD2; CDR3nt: TGTGCCACCAGCAGCAGCCTAGCGGTCACAGATACGCAGTATTTT; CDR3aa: CATSSSLAVTDTQYF
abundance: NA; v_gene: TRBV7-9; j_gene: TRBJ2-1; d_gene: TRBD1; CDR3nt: TGTGCCAGCAGCTGGGACAGGGGGCTCTCGCGGCACAATGAGCAGTTCTTC; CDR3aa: CASSWDRGLSRHNEQFF
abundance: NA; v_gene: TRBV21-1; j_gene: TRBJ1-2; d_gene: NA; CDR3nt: TGTGCCAGCAGCAAAGACAGGAGTTCGAGCTATGGCTACACCTTC; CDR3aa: CASSKDRSSSYGYTF
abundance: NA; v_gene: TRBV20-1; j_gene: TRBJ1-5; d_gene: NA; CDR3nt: TGCAGTGCTAGAGATCGAGGGTATCAGCCCCAGCATTTT; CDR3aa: CSARDRGYQPQHF
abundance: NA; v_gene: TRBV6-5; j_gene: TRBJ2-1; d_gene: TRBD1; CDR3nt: TGTGCCAGCAGTTACACTCTGGGACAGAACAATGAGCAGTTCTTC; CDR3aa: CASSYTLGQNNEQFF
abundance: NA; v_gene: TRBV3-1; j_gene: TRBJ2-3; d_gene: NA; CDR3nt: TGTGCCGGCAGCCAAGCTGAGTCAGATACGCAGTATTTT; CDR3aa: CAGSQAESDTQYF
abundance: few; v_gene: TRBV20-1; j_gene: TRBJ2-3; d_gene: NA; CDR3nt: TGCAGTCTCCTCGGGCCCCTTGGGAGGGATACGCAGTATTTT; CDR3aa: CSLLGPLGRDTQYF
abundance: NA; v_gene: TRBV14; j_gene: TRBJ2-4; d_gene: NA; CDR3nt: TGTGCCAGCAGCCAATTCCACATTCAGTACTTC; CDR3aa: CASSQFHIQYF
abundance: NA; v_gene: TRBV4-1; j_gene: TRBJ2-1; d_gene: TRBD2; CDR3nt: TGCGCCAGCAGCCAAGGCGGGGGTGGCGTCAATGAGCAGTTCTTC; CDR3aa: CASSQGGGGVNEQFF
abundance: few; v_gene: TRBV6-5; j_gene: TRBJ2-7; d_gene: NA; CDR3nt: TGTGCCAGCAGTAAGTGGTCAGCCCTCTACGAGCAGTACTTC; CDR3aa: CASSKWSALYEQYF
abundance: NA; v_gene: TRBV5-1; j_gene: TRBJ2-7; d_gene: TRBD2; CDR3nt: TGCGCCAGCAGCGGAGGGACTAGCGGGTACTACGAGCAGTACTTC; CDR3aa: CASSGGTSGYYEQYF
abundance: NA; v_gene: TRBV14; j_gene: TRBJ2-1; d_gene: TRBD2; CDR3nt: TGTGCCAGCAGCCAAGAACCAGCGGGAGGATCCAGCTCCTACAATGAGCAGTTCTTC; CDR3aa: CASSQEPAGGSSSYNEQFF
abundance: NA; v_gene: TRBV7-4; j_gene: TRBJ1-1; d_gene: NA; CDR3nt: TGTGCCAGCAGCGCCCCTGGGTCGCCCGGGAACACTGAAGCTTTCTTT; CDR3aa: CASSAPGSPGNTEAFF
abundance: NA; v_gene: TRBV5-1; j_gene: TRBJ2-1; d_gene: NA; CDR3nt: TGCGCCAGCAGCCACGCTGCCCCGGGACTCGCCTACAATGAGCAGTTCTTC; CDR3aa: CASSHAAPGLAYNEQFF
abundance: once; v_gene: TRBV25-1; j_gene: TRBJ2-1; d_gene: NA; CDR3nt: TGTGCCAGCAGTGCGGGGGGACAGGCACAGCCGGGGCGCCATGAGCAGTTCTTC; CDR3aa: CASSAGGQAQPGRHEQFF
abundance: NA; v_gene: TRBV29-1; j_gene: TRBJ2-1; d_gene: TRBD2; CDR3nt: TGCAGCGTTGGGGCTAGCGGCCACAATGAGCAGTTCTTC; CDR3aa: CSVGASGHNEQFF
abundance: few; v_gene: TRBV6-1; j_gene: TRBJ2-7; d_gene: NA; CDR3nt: TGTGCCAGCAGAGACAGGGAGGGAGACTACGAGCAGTACTTC; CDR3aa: CASRDREGDYEQYF
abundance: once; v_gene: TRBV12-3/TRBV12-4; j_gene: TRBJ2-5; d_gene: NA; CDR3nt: TGTGCCAGCAGTTTTGTACAAGAGACCCAGTACTTC; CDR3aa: CASSFVQETQYF
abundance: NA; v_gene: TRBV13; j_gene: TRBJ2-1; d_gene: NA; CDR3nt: TGTGCCAGCACCGTAGGAGGATCCGGCGGTGTTGGGCAGTTCTTC; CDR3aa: CASTVGGSGGVGQFF
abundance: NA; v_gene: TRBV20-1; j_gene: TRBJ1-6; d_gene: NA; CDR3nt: TGCAGTGCCCCGGCGGGGTCGGAATATTCACCCCTCCACTTT; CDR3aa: CSAPAGSEYSPLHF
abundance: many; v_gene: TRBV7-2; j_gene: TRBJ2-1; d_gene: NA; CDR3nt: TGTGCCAGCAGCACCAGCTCATTCTGGGATGAGCAGTTCTTC; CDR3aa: CASSTSSFWDEQFF
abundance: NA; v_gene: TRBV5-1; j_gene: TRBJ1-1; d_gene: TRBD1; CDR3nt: TGCGCCAGCAGCTCATTTCGGACAGGGGCTTCTGAAGCTTTCTTT; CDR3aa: CASSSFRTGASEAFF
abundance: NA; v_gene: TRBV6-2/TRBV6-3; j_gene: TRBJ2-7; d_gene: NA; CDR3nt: TGTGCCAGCAGTTACTCTCGACTGTTTGGGGGCTACTACGAGCAGTACTTC; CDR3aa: CASSYSRLFGGYYEQYF
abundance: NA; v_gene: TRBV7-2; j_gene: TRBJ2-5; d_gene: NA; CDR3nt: TGTGCCAGCAGCTCGGGCCACACGCCGGAGACCCAGTACTTC; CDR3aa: CASSSGHTPETQYF
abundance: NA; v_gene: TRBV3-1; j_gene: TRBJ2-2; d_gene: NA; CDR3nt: TGTGCCAGCAGCCAAGGGGGATCCGGGGAGCTGTTTTTT; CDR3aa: CASSQGGSGELFF
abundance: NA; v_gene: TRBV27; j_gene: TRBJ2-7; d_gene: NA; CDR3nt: TGTGCCAGCAGTTTATTCTTCTCTGGCGCGGATGAGCAGTACTTC; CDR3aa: CASSLFFSGADEQYF
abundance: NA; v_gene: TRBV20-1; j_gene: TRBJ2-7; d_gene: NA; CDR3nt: TGCAGTGCTAGCAGAGGGGCAGACAGCCCCTACCACGAGCAGTACTTC; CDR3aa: CSASRGADSPYHEQYF
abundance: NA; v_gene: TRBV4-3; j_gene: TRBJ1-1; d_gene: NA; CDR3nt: TGCGCCAGCAGCCAAGAGCGCCGGACGACTGAAGCTTTCTTT; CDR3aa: CASSQERRTTEAFF
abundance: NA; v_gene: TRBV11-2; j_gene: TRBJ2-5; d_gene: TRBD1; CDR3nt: TGTGCCAGCAGCTCCATGCGGGACAGGGTAAAGTTTGGAGAGACCCAGTACTTC; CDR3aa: CASSSMRDRVKFGETQYF
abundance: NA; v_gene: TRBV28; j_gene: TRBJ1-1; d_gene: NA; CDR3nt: TGTGCCAGCAGTTTGATGTACACTGAAGCTTTCTTT; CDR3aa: CASSLMYTEAFF
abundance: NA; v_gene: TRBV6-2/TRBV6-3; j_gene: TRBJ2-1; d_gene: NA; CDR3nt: TGTGCCAGCAGTTACTCGCGGACGACTATCTACAATGAGCAGTTCTTC; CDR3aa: CASSYSRTTIYNEQFF
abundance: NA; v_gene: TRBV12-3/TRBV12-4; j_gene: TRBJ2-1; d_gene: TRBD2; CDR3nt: TGTGCCAGCAGTGAGCGGGAGTACGTCGAGCAGTTCTTC; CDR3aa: CASSEREYVEQFF
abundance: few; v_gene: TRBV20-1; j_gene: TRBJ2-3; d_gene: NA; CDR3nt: TGCAGTGCTAGAGTTGGGTCCCCGACAGATACGCAGTATTTT; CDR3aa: CSARVGSPTDTQYF
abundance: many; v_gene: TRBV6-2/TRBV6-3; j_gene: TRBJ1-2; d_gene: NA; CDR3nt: TGTGCCAGCAGTTACTCGAACTATGGCTACACCTTC; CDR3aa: CASSYSNYGYTF
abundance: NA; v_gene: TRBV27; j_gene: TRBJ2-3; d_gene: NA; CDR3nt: TGTGCCAGCAGACCGTTCCTTAGCACAGATACGCAGTATTTT; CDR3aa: CASRPFLSTDTQYF